This T cell receptor beta chain originates from a study of blood T cell repertoires in COVID-19. Overall study: The United States, Italy and Spain were the sources of the acute and convalescent COVID-19 samples.

The CDR3 covers 11 residues. Trimming removed 10 bases at V and 8 bases at J, with 14 bases between. The germline gives CDR1 SEHNR, CDR2 FQNEAQ (reference sequence). Participant ages covered about 18 to 89 years across around 22 US areas. Cohort allocation depended upon clinical history that participants reported. Only a few counts were recorded for this clone. Per the original data handling: Quantification of nucleated cells was approximated via reference gene primer amplification. The repertoire was sequenced with immunoSEQ multiplex PCR; TCRdb's copy has only in-frame clones and lacks some. For V, J and clone size, that table is used; D and trimming come from the DNA. The sample carries about 200,000 clones, around 86% recorded once.

The source is a woman aged 40 to 49 with acute COVID-19. Sequencing was done on a sample of PBMCs or T cells enriched from blood (not recorded which). The chain is built from TRBV7-9 and TRBJ1-2; no clear D gene. CDR3 region: CAIERMEGYTF. CDR3 nucleotide sequence: TGTGCCATCGAGAGGATGGAGGGCTACACCTTC.